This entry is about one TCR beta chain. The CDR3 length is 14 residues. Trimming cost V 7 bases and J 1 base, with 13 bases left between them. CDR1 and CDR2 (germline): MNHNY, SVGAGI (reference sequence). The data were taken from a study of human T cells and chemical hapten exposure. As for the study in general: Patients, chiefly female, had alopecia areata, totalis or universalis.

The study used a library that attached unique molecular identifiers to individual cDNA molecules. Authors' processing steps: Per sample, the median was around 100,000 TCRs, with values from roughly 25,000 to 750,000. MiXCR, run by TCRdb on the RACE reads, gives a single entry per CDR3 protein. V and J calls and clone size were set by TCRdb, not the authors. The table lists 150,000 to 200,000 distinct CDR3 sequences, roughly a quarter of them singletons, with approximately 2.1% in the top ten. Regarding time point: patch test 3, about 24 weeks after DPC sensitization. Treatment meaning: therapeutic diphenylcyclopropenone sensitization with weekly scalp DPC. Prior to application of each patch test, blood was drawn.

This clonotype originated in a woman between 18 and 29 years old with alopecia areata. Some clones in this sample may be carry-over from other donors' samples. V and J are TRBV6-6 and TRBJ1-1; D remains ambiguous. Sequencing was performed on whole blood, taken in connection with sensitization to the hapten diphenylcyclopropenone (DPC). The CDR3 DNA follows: TGTGCCAGCACCGTAGGGTCTCCGAACACTGAAGCTTTCTTT. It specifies CASTVGSPNTEAFF.